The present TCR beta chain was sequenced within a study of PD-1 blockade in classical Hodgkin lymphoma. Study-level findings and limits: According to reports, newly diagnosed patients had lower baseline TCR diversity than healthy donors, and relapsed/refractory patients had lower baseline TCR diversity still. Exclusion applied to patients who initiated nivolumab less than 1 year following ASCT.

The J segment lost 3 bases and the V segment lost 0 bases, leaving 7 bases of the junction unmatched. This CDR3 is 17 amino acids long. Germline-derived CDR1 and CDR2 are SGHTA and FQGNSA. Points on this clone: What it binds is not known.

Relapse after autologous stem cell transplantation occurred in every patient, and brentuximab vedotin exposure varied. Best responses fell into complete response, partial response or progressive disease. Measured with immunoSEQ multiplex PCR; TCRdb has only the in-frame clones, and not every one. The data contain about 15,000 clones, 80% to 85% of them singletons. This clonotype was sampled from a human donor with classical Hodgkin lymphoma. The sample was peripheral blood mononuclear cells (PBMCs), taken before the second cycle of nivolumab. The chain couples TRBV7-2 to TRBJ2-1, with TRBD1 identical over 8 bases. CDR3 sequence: CASSLASQGAGYNEQFF. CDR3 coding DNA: TGTGCCAGCAGCTTAGCGAGTCAGGGGGCCGGCTACAATGAGCAGTTCTTC.